This T cell receptor (beta chain) was observed in a study of T cells in Graves' hyperthyroidism and ophthalmopathy (dated by TCRdb to the late 2010s). Study-level background: Peripheral blood samples were taken at the time of initial diagnosis, prior to any treatment. An independent validation cohort of under 20 hyperthyroidism patients and more than 15 patients who later progressed to ophthalmopathy tested prospective prediction of ophthalmopathy. In several Graves' hyperthyroidism patients, the study also compared T-cell repertoires from thyroid tissue with T-cell repertoires from blood. After sampling, hyperthyroidism patients received methimazole starting at 30 mg daily, and ophthalmopathy patients received high-dose intravenous methylprednisolone. The paper describes TCR Vbeta CDR3 sequencing of 120 to 150 peripheral blood samples, made up of 40 to 45 ophthalmopathy patients, some 80 hyperthyroidism patients and roughly 17 progressor patients. A discovery cohort of roughly 100 patients, roughly 45 with Graves' ophthalmopathy and over 55 with stable Graves' hyperthyroidism, was used to find distinguishing TCR V-J signatures. The approximately 100 discovery patients were randomly split 7:3 into training and test sets.

Stable Graves' hyperthyroidism was defined as the absence of progression to ophthalmopathy over 18 months of follow-up. Hyperthyroidism patients were newly diagnosed, with disease duration under 2 months, and aged 18 to 65 years. Patients with uncontrolled infections, other autoimmune diseases, pregnancy or lactation were excluded. Clinical symptoms, serum thyroxine and TRAb, thyroid ultrasound, and orbital computed tomography formed the basis for the diagnoses. PBMCs were isolated from approximately 10 ml of fresh peripheral blood by Ficoll-Paque density gradient centrifugation. Trizol reagent was used to extract total RNA, and RNA quality was then checked on an Agilent 2100 Bioanalyzer. The TCR beta CDR3 regions were amplified from RNA transcripts. The first round of RT-PCR for the TCR CDR3 was performed with the HTBI primer set and the Qiagen OneStep RT-PCR kit. A second multiplex PCR round built the libraries, followed by size selection and purification. Libraries were sequenced paired-end with 100 bp reads on an Illumina HiSeq2000. In the paper's pipeline: SOAPnuke was used to process the raw data, with reads discarded if the reads contained adapters or uncalled bases, had a mean Phred below 15, or lacked an exact constant-primer or identifier match. High-quality paired reads were merged using COPE v1.2.5, and each unique nucleotide sequence was defined as a clonotype. Clonotypes were aligned to IMGT TRBV, TRBD and TRBJ reference segments using MiTCR v1.1. The analysis was restricted to V-J combinations with a frequency above 0.0001, which together covered about 99% of the repertoires. The TCS score was defined as the ratio of F50 (clonal expansion) to E x V (chaos), calculated using BLOSUM62-based TCRdist between CDR3 peptides within each V-J. Welch's t-statistics and random forest reduced 450 to 600 V-J features to roughly 13, which were used in a naive Bayes classifier (R e1071). The similarity between thyroid and blood repertoires was quantified using the Morisita-Horn index. Clones were called with MiXCR by TCRdb after fastp trimmed the public reads at Q25, and only in-frame beta chains were retained. Merged by CDR3 protein, the rows form single entries marked with the most common genes and DNA. TCRdb's processing, not the authors' own work, is the source of the V and J calls. In this sample the table shows roughly 800,000 distinct CDR3 sequences, 38% of which occur a single time. The leading ten clones occupy approximately 8.7% of the sample.

The paper as a whole reports these results and caveats: During validation, the model predicted progression to ophthalmopathy a median of around 7 months ahead of onset, with almost 71% sensitivity and under 85% specificity. Blood samples also contained most of the expanded thyroid clonotypes (frequency above 0.001), which suggests that blood repertoires may reflect thyroid immune responses. Sample size was not statistically predetermined, and investigators were not blinded to group allocation. A model built on a 13 V-J signature distinguished ophthalmopathy from stable hyperthyroidism, reaching around 88% sensitivity and 81.08% specificity in cross-validation and 80%/75% in testing.

This clonotype was seen at least ten times. The target of this receptor is not known. No per-base quality is available; no much larger clone lies one base away. The sequence came from a young man with Graves' hyperthyroidism. Sequencing was performed on blood.

The CDR3 is CASSQHSNTEAFF. The nucleotide sequence is given as TGTGCCAGCAGCCAACATTCGAACACTGAAGCTTTCTTT. The chain links TRBV7-2 with TRBJ1-1; too little of a D gene remains to name it. From cysteine to phenylalanine, the CDR3 is 13 amino acids long. Kept here is only the CDR3 DNA, which spans 39 bases and is read in frame from base 1. V was cut back by 5 bases and J by 1 base, leaving a gap of 8 bases between them. The germline V gene yields SGHTA for CDR1 and FQGNSA for CDR2.